The 21 T cell receptor beta chains reported below all come from one sample, sequenced in a study of CD8+CD57+ T cells in acquired aplastic anemia. Sequenced patients had shown CD8+CD57+ cell expansion by flow cytometry. CDR3 and TCR beta VDJ profiling relied on genomic DNA as the template. TCRdb reanalysed the reads using MiXCR and keeps one entry per CDR3 protein. The repertoire includes approximately 150,000 distinct CDR3 sequences, 71% of them detected once, and roughly half sits in the top ten. The source material was sorted CD4+, CD8+, or CD8+CD57+ T cells (not recorded which) from PBMCs. Source of these receptors: a human donor with aplastic anemia.

The chain couples TRBV19 to TRBJ2-3; no reliable D call. There are 13 residues in the CDR3. The germline V and J ends were trimmed by 1 base and 3 bases, with 5 bases remaining between them. Germline V lookup: CDR1 LNHDA, CDR2 SQIVND (reference sequence). In DNA form, the CDR3 reads TGTGCCAGTAGTATAGGGCTAACAGATACGCAGTATTTT. It encodes CASSIGLTDTQYF.

This clonotype showed up just a few times. The chain uses TRBV6-1 and TRBJ2-7; D remains ambiguous. Germline CDR1 and CDR2: MNHNS and SASEGT. The CDR3 sequence is 14 residues long. Trimming removed 1 base from V and 3 bases from J, with 10 bases in between. The CDR3 loop is CASSEDQTYYEQYF. The CDR3 nucleotides are TGTGCCAGCAGTGAAGATCAGACATACTACGAGCAGTACTTC.

V and J are TRBV7-8 and TRBJ1-6, with 7 bases fitting TRBD1. CDR1 and CDR2 from the germline V gene are SGHVS and FQNEAQ. This CDR3 spans 15 amino acids. With 5 bases clipped from V and 10 bases from J, the junction kept 11 bases outside the gene matches. Here the CDR3 reads CASSHKGQGGSPLHF. In DNA form, the CDR3 reads TGTGCCAGCAGCCACAAGGGCCAGGGGGGGTCACCCCTCCACTTT.

The chain links TRBV9 to TRBJ2-7, with TRBD1 matching over 8 bases. The germline V gene has CDR1 SGDLS and CDR2 YYNGEE. CDR3 length: 15 amino acids. Unmatched junction bases numbered 6, after V lost 0 bases and J lost 4 bases. This chain's CDR3 is CASSVGQGPLYEQYF. Written as DNA, the CDR3 is TGTGCCAGCAGCGTAGGACAGGGGCCCTTATACGAGCAGTACTTC.

This chain connects TRBV10-3 to TRBJ1-5; D is uncertain. CDR3 length: 13 residues. V gave up 10 bases and J gave up 3 bases, with 13 bases separating them. Germline CDR1 reads ENHRY; CDR2 reads SYGVKD. CDR3 amino acids: CASSESYNQPQHF. CDR3 DNA: TGTGCCAGCAGCGAGTCGTACAATCAGCCCCAGCATTTT.

The V gene is TRBV25-1, the J gene TRBJ2-1; tentatively, D is TRBD2 (5 bases). Per the germline V gene, CDR1 is MGHDK and CDR2 is SYGVNS. The CDR3 sequence is 15 residues long. Trimming cost V 0 bases and J 5 bases, with 11 bases left between them. CDR3: CASSEYRNGDNEQFF. The CDR3 coding sequence is TGTGCCAGCAGTGAATACCGGAACGGGGACAATGAGCAGTTCTTC.

On this clonotype: The junction departs from the called germline gene at one end, perhaps through a read error. V usage is TRBV7-7 and J usage is TRBJ1-6; D possibly corresponds to TRBD1 (5 bases). CDR1 is SSHAT and CDR2 is FNYEAQ in the germline V gene (reference sequence). This CDR3 region has 16 residues. The CDR3 sequence is CASSFGMGPRGSPLHF. The CDR3 DNA follows: TGTGCTAGCAGCTTCGGGATGGGGCCTCGGGGTTCACCCCTCCACTTT. Complete variable domain (other parts from reference TRBV7-7 and TRBJ1-6): GAGVSQSPRYKVTKRGQDVTLRCDPISSHATLYWYQQALGQGPEFLTYFNYEAQPDKSGLPSDRFSAERPEGSISTLTIQRTEQRDSAMYRCASSFGMGPRGSPLHFGNGTRLTVT.

This clonotype has just a few counts. The chain joins TRBV25-1 to TRBJ2-7; D might be TRBD1 (6 bases). The CDR3 totals 11 residues. Trimming removed 10 bases at V and 8 bases at J, with 15 bases between. Germline loops: CDR1 MGHDK, CDR2 SYGVNS. The CDR3 coding sequence is TGTGCCATAGAACAGGGTGTGAAGCAGTACTTC. Translation: CAIEQGVKQYF.

The rearrangement links TRBV2 to TRBJ2-3, with TRBD1 as a possible D gene (5 bases). CDR1 SNHLY and CDR2 FYNNEI come from the germline V gene. The CDR3 runs to 17 residues. V was cut by 2 bases and J by 2 bases, with 17 bases left in between. The DNA of the CDR3 is TGTGCCAGCAGTGAAAGGGGCCAGGGCGCCCTCACAGATACGCAGTATTTT. This translates into CASSERGQGALTDTQYF. Combining the CDR3 with reference TRBV2 and TRBJ2-3 gives the whole variable domain EPEVTQTPSHQVTQMGQEVILRCVPISNHLYFYWYRQILGQKVEFLVSFYNNEISEKSEIFDDQFSVERPDGSNFTLKIRSTKLEDSAMYFCASSERGQGALTDTQYFGPGTRLTVL.

This chain links TRBV24-1 with TRBJ2-2; D possibly corresponds to TRBD1 (6 bases). The CDR3 has 15 amino acids. Germline CDR1 and CDR2: KGHDR and SFDVKD. With 3 bases removed from V and 7 bases from J, the gap between germline ends came to 14 bases. CDR3 residues: CATSDKQDSNGELFF. Here the CDR3 DNA reads TGTGCCACCAGTGATAAACAGGACAGTAACGGGGAGCTGTTTTTT.

In its sample, this clonotype was seen a few times. The V and J genes are TRBV9 and TRBJ2-5; 8 bases agree with TRBD2. CDR3 length equals 16 residues. Losses at the gene ends were 4 bases for V and 4 bases for J; bases not matched to a gene: 12. CDR1 and CDR2 from the germline V gene are SGDLS and YYNGEE. As DNA, the CDR3 is TGTGCCAGCAGCTCCTCTGGCGGGAGGAGGGGAGAGACCCAGTACTTC. Its protein is CASSSSGGRRGETQYF.

V usage is TRBV20-1 and J usage is TRBJ2-5; TRBD1 or TRBD2 may be the D gene (6 bases each). Trimming cost V 3 bases and J 4 bases, with 27 bases left between them. CDR1 and CDR2 from the germline V gene are DFQATT and SNEGSKA (reference sequence). This CDR3 has 18 amino acids. The CDR3: CSARGPYDTGGFRETQYF. Written as DNA, the CDR3 is TGCAGTGCTAGGGGCCCATACGACACCGGGGGCTTTAGAGAGACCCAGTACTTC.

The rearrangement joins TRBV2 to TRBJ1-1, with D perhaps TRBD1 (5 bases). There are 14 residues in the CDR3. Trimming took off 8 bases at V and 3 bases at J, with 16 bases between the two ends. Germline V gives CDR1 SNHLY, CDR2 FYNNEI. The CDR3 DNA follows: TGTGCCAGCCAGAGATCGGGGGAGGACACTGAAGCTTTCTTT. Its protein is CASQRSGEDTEAFF.

The CDR3 sequence is CASSEGGSSYNEQFF. As DNA, the CDR3 is TGTGCCAGCAGTGAAGGTGGGAGCTCCTACAATGAGCAGTTCTTC. The genes are TRBV2 and TRBJ2-1, with D perhaps TRBD2 (5 bases). The CDR3 is 15 amino acids. Germline V CDR1 and CDR2: SNHLY, FYNNEI. Trimming took 1 base from V and 0 from J, leaving 7 bases between them.

The chain combines TRBV7-3 with TRBJ2-6; 7 bases fit TRBD1. Losses at the gene ends were 5 bases for V and 1 base for J; bases not matched to a gene: 2. Germline V gene lookup returns CDR1 SGHTA and CDR2 FQGTGA. The CDR3 is made up of 15 amino acids. CDR3 in DNA: TGTGCCAGCAGCCCAGGGGGATCTGGGGCCAACGTCCTGACTTTC. It is translated as CASSPGGSGANVLTF.

This clonotype was recorded once. This rearrangement joins TRBV5-5 to TRBJ2-7, with 7 bases matching TRBD1. Germline-derived CDR1 and CDR2 are SGHKS and YYEKEE (reference sequence). The CDR3 extends over 18 amino acids. J lost 2 bases, V lost 3 bases, and 17 bases had no gene match. CDR3 DNA sequence: TGTGCCAGCAGCTCGGACAGGAGGTTCCCATTTTTTACCTACGAGCAGTACTTC. Protein: CASSSDRRFPFFTYEQYF.

This chain connects TRBV20-1 to TRBJ2-3; perhaps TRBD2 as D (7 bases). The V end was cut by 6 bases, the J end by 3 bases, with 13 bases between. The CDR3 is 13 residues long. Germline V gives CDR1 DFQATT, CDR2 SNEGSKA (reference sequence). The CDR3 loop is CSAQSGTTDTQYF. Written as DNA, the CDR3 is TGCAGTGCCCAAAGCGGGACAACAGATACGCAGTATTTT.

This chain connects TRBV7-3 to TRBJ1-5, with D possibly matching TRBD1 (6 bases). This CDR3 comprises 13 residues. The germline gives CDR1 SGHTA, CDR2 FQGTGA. The CDR3 sequence is CATGAGANQPQHF. Written as DNA, the CDR3 is TGTGCGACCGGGGCAGGGGCCAATCAGCCCCAGCATTTT.

The rearrangement joins TRBV9 to TRBJ1-2; D might be TRBD1 (5 bases). Trimming took off 4 bases at V and 0 bases at J, with 16 bases between the two ends. Germline CDR1 and CDR2: SGDLS and YYNGEE. CDR3 length: 16 amino acids. DNA for the CDR3: TGTGCCAGCAGCCCAACTGGGGGGATGGCTAACTATGGCTACACCTTC. Encoded protein: CASSPTGGMANYGYTF.

The rearrangement joins TRBV19 to TRBJ2-5; no definite D call. This CDR3 contains 13 residues. The V and J ends lost 3 bases and 0 bases respectively, with 5 bases between them. Per the germline V gene, CDR1 is LNHDA and CDR2 is SQIVND (reference sequence). CDR3 region: CASSINHQETQYF. The CDR3 DNA follows: TGTGCCAGTAGTATTAACCACCAAGAGACCCAGTACTTC.

The chain couples TRBV10-3 to TRBJ2-3; D may be TRBD2 (5 bases). This CDR3 region has 18 residues. The ends were cut back, 2 bases at V and 1 base at J, with 19 bases in the middle. The V gene's germline CDR1 is ENHRY and CDR2 SYGVKD. The CDR3 sequence is CAISEKGSERTGTDTQYF. CDR3 DNA: TGTGCCATCAGTGAGAAAGGGAGCGAGAGGACGGGCACAGATACGCAGTATTTT.